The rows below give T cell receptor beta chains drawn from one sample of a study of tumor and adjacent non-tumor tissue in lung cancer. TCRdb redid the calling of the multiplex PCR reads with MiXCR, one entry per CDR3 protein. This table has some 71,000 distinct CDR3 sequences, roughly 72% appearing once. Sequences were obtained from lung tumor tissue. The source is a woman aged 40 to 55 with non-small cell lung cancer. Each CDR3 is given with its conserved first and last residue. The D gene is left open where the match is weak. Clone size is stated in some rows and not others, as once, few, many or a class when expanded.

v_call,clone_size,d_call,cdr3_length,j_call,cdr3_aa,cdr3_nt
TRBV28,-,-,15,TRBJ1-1,CASKLIRDDGTEAFF,TGTGCCAGTAAACTTATCCGGGACGATGGAACTGAAGCTTTCTTT
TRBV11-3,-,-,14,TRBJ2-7,CAISSRDRETEQYF,TGTGCCATCAGCTCCCGGGATAGGGAGACGGAGCAGTACTTC
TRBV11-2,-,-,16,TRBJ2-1,CASSKTLVALYDEQLF,TGTGCCAGCAGCAAGACACTAGTTGCACTGTACGATGAGCAGCTCTTC
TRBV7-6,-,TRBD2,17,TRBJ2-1,CASSSYRTSPYNHEQFF,TGTGCCAGCAGCTCCTACAGGACTAGTCCGTACAATCATGAGCAGTTCTTC
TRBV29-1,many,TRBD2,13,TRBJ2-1,CSVGLASYNEQFF,TGCAGCGTCGGACTAGCGTCCTACAATGAGCAGTTCTTC
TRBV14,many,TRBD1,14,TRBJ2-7,CASSQPNRDSEQYF,TGTGCCAGCAGCCAACCCAACAGGGACAGCGAGCAGTACTTC
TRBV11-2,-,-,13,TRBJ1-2,CASSPSRERGYTF,TGTGCCAGTAGCCCCAGCAGAGAGAGGGGCTACACCTTC
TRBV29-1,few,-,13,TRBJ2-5,CSVWRPYQETQYF,TGCAGCGTGTGGAGGCCTTACCAAGAGACCCAGTACTTC
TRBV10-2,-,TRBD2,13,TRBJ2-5,CDSTPSGWETQYF,TGCGACAGTACGCCTAGCGGGTGGGAGACCCAGTACTTC
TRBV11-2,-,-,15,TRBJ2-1,CASNWVGSSCNEQFF,TGCGCCAGCAACTGGGTAGGGAGCTCCTGCAATGAACAGTTCTTC
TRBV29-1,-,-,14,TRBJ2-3,CSVDTAGSTDAQYF,TGCAGCGTTGATACCGCAGGCTCCACAGATGCGCAGTATTTT
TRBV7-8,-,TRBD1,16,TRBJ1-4,CASCLTPGGSNGKLFF,TGTGCCAGCTGCTTAACACCAGGGGGCTCCAATGGAAAACTGTTTTTT
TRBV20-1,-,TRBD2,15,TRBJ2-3,CSARSAGGRSDTQYF,TGCAGTGCCCGAAGTGCGGGGGGCCGATCAGATACGCAGTATTTT
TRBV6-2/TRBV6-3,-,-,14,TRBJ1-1,CASPPGGLNGEAFF,TGTGCCAGCCCCCCGGGTGGGCTCAACGGTGAAGCTTTCTTT
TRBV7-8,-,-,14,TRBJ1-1,CASKQETGIAVAFF,TGTGCCAGCAAACAGGAGACAGGCATAGCTGTAGCTTTCTTT
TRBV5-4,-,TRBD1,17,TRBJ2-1,CASSTGTGVVGWNEQFF,TGTGCCAGCAGCACAGGGACAGGGGTGGTGGGCTGGAATGAGCAGTTCTTC
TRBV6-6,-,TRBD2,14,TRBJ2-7,CASTPGGPNPEQYF,TGTGCCAGCACCCCGGGGGGGCCCAACCCTGAGCAGTACTTC
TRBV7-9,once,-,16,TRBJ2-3,CASRYCEELSTDTQYF,TGTGCCAGCAGATACTGTGAAGAGCTCAGCACAGATACGCAGTATTTT
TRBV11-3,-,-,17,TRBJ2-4,CASSGGGTRLHKNIQYF,TGTGCTAGCAGCGGAGGGGGCACCCGGTTACACAAAAACATTCAGTACTTC
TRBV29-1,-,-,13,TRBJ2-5,CSVNLRGQETQCF,TGCAGCGTTAATTTAAGGGGCCAAGAGACCCAGTGTTTC
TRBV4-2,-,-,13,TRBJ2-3,CASTQELADTQYF,TGTGCCAGCACCCAAGAATTGGCAGATACACAGTATTTT
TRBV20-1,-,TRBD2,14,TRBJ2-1,CSAPGLAGGPGQFF,TGCAGTGCCCCGGGACTAGCGGGGGGGCCAGGGCAGTTCTTC
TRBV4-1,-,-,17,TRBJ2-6,CASSQASLRQPPNVLTF,TGCGCCAGCAGTCAAGCGTCTCTGAGGCAGCCTCCCAACGTCCTGACTTTC
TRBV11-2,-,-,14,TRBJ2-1,CAITRSGGYNEQFF,TGTGCCATTACAAGGTCGGGGGGCTACAATGAACAGTTCTTC
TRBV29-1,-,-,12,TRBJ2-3,CTVGLTSNTQYF,TGCACCGTTGGGCTAACTAGCAATACGCAGTATTTT
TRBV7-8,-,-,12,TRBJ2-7,CAGSLKVYEQYF,TGTGCCGGCAGCTTAAAGGTCTACGAGCAGTACTTC
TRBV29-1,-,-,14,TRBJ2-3,CSVSPHGSGQPQYF,TGCAGCGTATCCCCCCACGGGAGTGGTCAGCCCCAGTATTTT
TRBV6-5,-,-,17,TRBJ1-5,CARSTSGPGTPPRPQHF,TGTGCCAGAAGCACCTCCGGGCCGGGGACACCTCCGAGGCCCCAGCATTTT
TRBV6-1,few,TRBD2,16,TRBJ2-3,CASSQLAGLTTDTQYF,TGTGCCAGCAGTCAATTAGCGGGTTTAACCACAGATACGCAGTATTTT
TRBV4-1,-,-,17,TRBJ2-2,CASNRLLAGVSGGELFF,TGCGCCAGCAATCGTTTACTAGCAGGAGTTAGCGGCGGGGAGCTGTTTTTT
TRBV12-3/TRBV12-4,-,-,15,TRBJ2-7,CASFSGGEPRFIQYF,TGTGCCAGTTTTTCGGGGGGCGAACCCAGATTTATTCAGTACTTC
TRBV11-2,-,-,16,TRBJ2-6,CASSWSDLPGVNVPTF,TGTGCCAGCAGCTGGTCAGACCTCCCTGGGGTCAACGTCCCGACTTTC
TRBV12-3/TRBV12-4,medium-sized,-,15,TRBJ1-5,CASSSDRISNQPQHF,TGTGCCAGCAGTTCCGACAGGATTAGCAATCAGCCCCAGCATTTT
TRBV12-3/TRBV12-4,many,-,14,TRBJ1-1,CASSLSQGGAEAFF,TGTGCCAGCAGTTTAAGCCAGGGTGGGGCTGAAGCTTTCTTT
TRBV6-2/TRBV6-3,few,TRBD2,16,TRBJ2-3,CASRVGTSGKTDMQYF,TGTGCCAGCAGGGTAGGGACTAGTGGGAAAACAGATATGCAGTATTTT
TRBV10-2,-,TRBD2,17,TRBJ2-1,CASCESRTSATYNKQFF,TGTGCCAGCTGTGAGTCAAGGACTAGCGCGACCTACAATAAGCAGTTCTTC
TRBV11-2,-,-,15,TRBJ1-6,CTCRSDGQLNSPLHF,TGTACCTGCAGATCGGACGGACAGCTAAATTCACCCCTCCACTTT
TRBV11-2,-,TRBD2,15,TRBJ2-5,CASSPSTSGRETFYF,TGTGCCAGCAGCCCGTCCACTAGCGGGCGGGAGACCTTTTACTTC
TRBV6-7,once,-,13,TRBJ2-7,CASCADLRYEQYF,TGCGCCAGCTGTGCCGACCTTCGCTACGAGCAGTACTTC
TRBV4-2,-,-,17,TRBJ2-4,CAGNQDPGVAARNIQYF,TGTGCCGGCAACCAGGACCCGGGGGTCGCGGCCAGAAACATTCAGTACTTC
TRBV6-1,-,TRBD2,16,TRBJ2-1,CANTEAVAGRYNEQFF,TGTGCCAACACTGAGGCGGTAGCGGGGAGATACAACGAGCAGTTCTTC
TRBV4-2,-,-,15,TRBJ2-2,CASSQGSVSIVELFF,TGTGCCAGCAGCCAAGGCTCGGTGAGCATCGTGGAGCTGTTTTTT
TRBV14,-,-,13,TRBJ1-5,CASRQTLNQPQHF,TGTGCTAGCAGACAGACCCTCAATCAGCCCCAGCATTTT
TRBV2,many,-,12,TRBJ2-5,CASTRGKETQYF,TGTGCCAGCACCAGGGGTAAAGAGACCCAGTACTTC
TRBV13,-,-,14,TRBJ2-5,CAGSFFWGKETQYF,TGTGCCGGCAGCTTCTTTTGGGGAAAAGAGACCCAGTACTTC
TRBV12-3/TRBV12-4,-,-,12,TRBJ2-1,CASSGTYNEQIF,TGTGCCAGCAGCGGGACCTACAATGAGCAGATCTTC
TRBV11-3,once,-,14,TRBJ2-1,CASCEDGFCNEQSF,TGTGCCAGCTGCGAGGACGGGTTCTGCAATGAGCAGTCCTTC
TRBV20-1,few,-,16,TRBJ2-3,CSATPRQAGRTDTQYF,TGCAGTGCTACCCCCCGACAGGCGGGCCGCACAGATACGCAGTATTTT
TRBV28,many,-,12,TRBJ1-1,CASSLTGFEAFF,TGTGCCAGCAGCCTTACAGGGTTCGAAGCTTTCTTT
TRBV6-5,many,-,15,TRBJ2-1,CASSQRAGQNNEQFF,TGTGCCAGCAGTCAAAGGGCGGGACAGAACAATGAGCAGTTCTTC
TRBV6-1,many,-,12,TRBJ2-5,CASTYSGETQYF,TGTGCCAGCACCTACAGCGGAGAGACCCAGTACTTC
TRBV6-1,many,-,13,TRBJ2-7,CASSVVDPYEQYF,TGTGCCAGCAGTGTCGTAGACCCCTACGAGCAGTACTTC
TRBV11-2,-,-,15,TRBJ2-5,CVSSLATGLGETQYF,TGTGTCAGCAGCCTAGCCACCGGGCTAGGGGAGACCCAGTATTTC
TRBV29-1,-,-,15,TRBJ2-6,CSVDSGSSEANVLAF,TGCAGCGTTGATTCCGGGAGCTCTGAGGCCAACGTCCTGGCTTTC
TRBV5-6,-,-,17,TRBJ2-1,CASSPIIAEPSGNEEFF,TGTGCCAGCAGCCCCATTATAGCGGAACCCTCGGGCAATGAAGAGTTCTTC
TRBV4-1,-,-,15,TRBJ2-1,CASRKGRGTYDEQFF,TGCGCCAGCAGAAAGGGGCGGGGCACCTACGATGAGCAGTTCTTC
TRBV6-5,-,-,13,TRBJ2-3,CASKNRFTDTQYF,TGTGCCAGCAAGAACAGGTTCACAGATACGCAATATTTT
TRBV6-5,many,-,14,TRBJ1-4,CASSYRGSREKLFF,TGTGCCAGCAGTTACCGGGGGTCCCGTGAAAAACTGTTTTTT
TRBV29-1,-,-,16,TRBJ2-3,CSVDGGLECSTDTQYF,TGCAGCGTTGATGGGGGCCTCGAGTGTAGCACAGATACGCAGTATTTT